This T cell receptor beta chain originates from a study of CD8+CD57+ T cells in acquired aplastic anemia. Across the study: Sorted CD4+ and CD8+ cells gave a mean 3.2 ug DNA, range roughly 0.19 to 27.4 ug. Regarding the study as a whole: A significant difference in CD8+ Simpson's diversity between patients and controls was not found. Overlap between patients and controls comprised some 31 CD8+ CDR3 sequences.

TCR beta VDJ combinations and CDR3 sequences were profiled from genomic DNA. TCRdb reprocessed the reads with MiXCR, giving one entry per CDR3 protein. The sample consists of about 35,000 distinct CDR3 sequences, around 82% of them appearing once. On this clonotype itself: Its antigen is as yet unknown.

The germline gives CDR1 LNHNV, CDR2 YYDKDF (reference sequence). V was pared by 4 bases and J by 0 bases, with 10 bases between. This CDR3 comprises 15 residues. Sequenced sample: sorted CD4+, CD8+, or CD8+CD57+ T cells (not recorded which) from PBMCs. The TCR sequence derives from a human donor in good health, serving as a control. The chain uses TRBV15 and TRBJ2-1, with a possible D match to TRBD1 (6 bases). The CDR3 sequence is CATSTRDTSYNEQFF. CDR3 bases: TGTGCCACCAGCACACGGGACACCTCCTACAATGAGCAGTTCTTC.